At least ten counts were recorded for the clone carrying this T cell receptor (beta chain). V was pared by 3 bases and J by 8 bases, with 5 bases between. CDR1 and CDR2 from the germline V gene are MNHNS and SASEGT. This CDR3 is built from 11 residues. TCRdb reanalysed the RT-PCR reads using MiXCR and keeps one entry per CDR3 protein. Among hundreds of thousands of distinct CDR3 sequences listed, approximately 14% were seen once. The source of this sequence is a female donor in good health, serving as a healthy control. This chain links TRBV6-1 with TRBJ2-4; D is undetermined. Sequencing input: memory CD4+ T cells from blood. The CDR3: CASSDWDIQYF. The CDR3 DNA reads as TGTGCCAGCAGTGATTGGGACATTCAGTACTTC.